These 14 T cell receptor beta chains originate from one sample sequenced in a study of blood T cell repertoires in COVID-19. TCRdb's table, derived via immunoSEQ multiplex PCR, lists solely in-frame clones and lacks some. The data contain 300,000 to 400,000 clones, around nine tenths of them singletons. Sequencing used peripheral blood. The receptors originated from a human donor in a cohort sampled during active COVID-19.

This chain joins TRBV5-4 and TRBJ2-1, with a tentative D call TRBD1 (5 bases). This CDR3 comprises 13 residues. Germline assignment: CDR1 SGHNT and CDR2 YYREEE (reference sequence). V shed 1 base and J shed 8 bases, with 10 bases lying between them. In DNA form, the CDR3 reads TGTGCCAGCAGCTTGAAAGGGGTTGATGAGCAGTTCTTC. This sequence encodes CASSLKGVDEQFF.

The CDR3 spells CASSWGQPSSYEQYF. The DNA of the CDR3 is TGCGCCAGCAGCTGGGGACAGCCTAGCTCCTACGAGCAGTACTTC. The V call is TRBV5-1, the J call TRBJ2-7; 7 bases are a match to TRBD1. The CDR3 is 15 amino acids. Germline values: CDR1 SGHRS, CDR2 YFSETQ. V shed 3 bases and J 0 bases; nucleotides not matched to a gene: 6.

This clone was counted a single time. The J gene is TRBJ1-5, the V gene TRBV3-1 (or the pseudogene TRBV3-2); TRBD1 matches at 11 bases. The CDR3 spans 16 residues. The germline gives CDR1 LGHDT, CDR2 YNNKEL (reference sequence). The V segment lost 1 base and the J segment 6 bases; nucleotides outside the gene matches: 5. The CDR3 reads CASSQGTGGLGQPQHF. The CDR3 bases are TGTGCCAGCAGCCAAGGGACAGGGGGCTTAGGTCAGCCCCAGCATTTT.

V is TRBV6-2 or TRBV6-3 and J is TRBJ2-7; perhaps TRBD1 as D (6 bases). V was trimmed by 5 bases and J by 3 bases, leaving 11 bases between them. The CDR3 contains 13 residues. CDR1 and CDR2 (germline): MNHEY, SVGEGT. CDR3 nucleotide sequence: TGTGCCAGCAGTCAGGGGTGGGTCTACGAGCAGTACTTC. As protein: CASSQGWVYEQYF.

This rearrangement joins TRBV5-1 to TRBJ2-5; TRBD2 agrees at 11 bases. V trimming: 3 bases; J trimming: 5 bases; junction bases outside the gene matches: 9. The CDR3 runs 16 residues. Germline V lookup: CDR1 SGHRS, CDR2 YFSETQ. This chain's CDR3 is CASSSSTSGTSETQYF. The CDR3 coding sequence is TGCGCCAGCAGCTCTTCGACTAGCGGGACCTCTGAGACCCAGTACTTC.

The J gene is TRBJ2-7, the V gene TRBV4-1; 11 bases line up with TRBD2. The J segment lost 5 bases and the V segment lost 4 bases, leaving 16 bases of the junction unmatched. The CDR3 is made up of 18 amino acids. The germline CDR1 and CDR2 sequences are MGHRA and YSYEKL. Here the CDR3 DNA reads TGCGCCAGCAGCCGCCCCGGGACAGCGAGACTAGCGGGACACGAGCAGTACTTC. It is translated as CASSRPGTARLAGHEQYF.

The CDR3 bases are TGTGCCAGCAGTCGAACTAAAGCGGGAAGGGGCTCCTACGAGCAGTACTTC. It translates to CASSRTKAGRGSYEQYF. The chain employs TRBV6-6 and TRBJ2-7; 7 bases are shared with TRBD2. Unmatched junction bases numbered 13, after V lost 5 bases and J lost 0 bases. CDR3 size: 17 residues. Germline CDR1 and CDR2: MNHNY and SVGAGI (reference sequence).

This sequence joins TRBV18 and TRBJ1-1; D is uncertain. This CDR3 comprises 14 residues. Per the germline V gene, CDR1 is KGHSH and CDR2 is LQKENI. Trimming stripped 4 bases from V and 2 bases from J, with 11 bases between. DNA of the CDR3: TGTGCCAGCTCACATGCGGAAATTAACACTGAAGCTTTCTTT. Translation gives CASSHAEINTEAFF.

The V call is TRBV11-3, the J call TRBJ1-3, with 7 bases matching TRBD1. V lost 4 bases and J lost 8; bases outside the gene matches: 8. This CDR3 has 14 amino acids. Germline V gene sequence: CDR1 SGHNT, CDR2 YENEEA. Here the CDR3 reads CASSSGQTGDTIYF. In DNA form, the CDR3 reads TGTGCCAGCAGCTCGGGACAGACTGGCGACACCATATATTTT.

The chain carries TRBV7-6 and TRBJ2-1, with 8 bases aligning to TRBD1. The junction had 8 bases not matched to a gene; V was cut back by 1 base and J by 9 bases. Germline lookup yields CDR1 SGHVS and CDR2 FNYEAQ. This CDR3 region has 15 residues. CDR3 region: CASSLDQGAGGEQFF. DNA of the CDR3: TGTGCCAGCAGCTTAGATCAGGGGGCGGGTGGTGAGCAGTTCTTC.

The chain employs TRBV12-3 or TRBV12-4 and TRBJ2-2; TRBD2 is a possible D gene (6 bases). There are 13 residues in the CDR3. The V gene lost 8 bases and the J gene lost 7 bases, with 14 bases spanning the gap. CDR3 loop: CASGLGGYGELFF. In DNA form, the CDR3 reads TGTGCCAGCGGTCTGGGGGGATACGGGGAGCTGTTTTTT.

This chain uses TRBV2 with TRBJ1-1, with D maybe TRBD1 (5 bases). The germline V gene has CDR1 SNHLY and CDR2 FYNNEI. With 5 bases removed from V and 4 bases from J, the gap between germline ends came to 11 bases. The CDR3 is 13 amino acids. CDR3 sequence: CASSYGGGTEAFF. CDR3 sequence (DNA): TGTGCCAGCAGTTACGGGGGAGGCACTGAAGCTTTCTTT.

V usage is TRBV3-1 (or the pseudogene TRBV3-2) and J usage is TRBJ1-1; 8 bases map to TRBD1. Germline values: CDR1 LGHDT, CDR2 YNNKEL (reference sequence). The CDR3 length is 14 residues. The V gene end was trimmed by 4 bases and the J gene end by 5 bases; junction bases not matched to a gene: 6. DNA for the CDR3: TGTGCCAGCAGCCTAGGGACAGGCGGGACTGAAGCTTTCTTT. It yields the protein CASSLGTGGTEAFF.

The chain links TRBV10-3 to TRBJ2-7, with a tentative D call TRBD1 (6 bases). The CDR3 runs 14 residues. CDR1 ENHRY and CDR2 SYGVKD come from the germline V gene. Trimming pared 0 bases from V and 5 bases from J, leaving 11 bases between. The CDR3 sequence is CAISESNRADEQYF. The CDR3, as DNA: TGTGCCATCAGTGAGTCGAACAGGGCGGACGAGCAGTACTTC.